The 21 T cell receptor beta chains reported below all come from one sample, sequenced in a study of OX40 agonist ivuxolimab in advanced cancers. The library was prepared using the immunoSEQ multiplex PCR assay. TCRdb holds this immuneACCESS table with in-frame rearrangements only. Some clones are missing; in checked studies, unresolved V genes explain under half, and the rest has no known cause. The sample records some 49,000 clones, approximately 81% of which are singletons. Over 20% of the sample lies in the top ten. This sample comprised CD4+ or CD8+ T cells sorted from blood, obtained in a trial of the OX40 agonist ivuxolimab. The origin of the receptors is an adult with an advanced solid tumor such as melanoma, head and neck, liver or kidney cancer.

In the case of this clone: The junction departs from germline at one end; a sequencing error may be responsible. CDR3: CASSQDESGWIGNAGELFF. CDR3 coding DNA: TGTGCCAGCAGCCAAGATGAATCCGGGTGGATAGGGAACGCCGGGGAGCTGTTTTTT. The rearrangement uses TRBV4-2 and TRBJ2-2, with no clear D. This CDR3 comprises 19 residues. Germline CDR1 LGHNA, CDR2 YNFKEQ.

The chain links TRBV6-5 to TRBJ2-4, with D unresolved. V lost 2 bases, J lost 0 bases, and 8 bases lay in between. Germline lookup yields CDR1 MNHEY and CDR2 SVGAGI. This CDR3 contains 15 residues. For the CDR3, the DNA is TGTGCCAGCAGTTACCTTCCAGTAGCCAAAAACATTCAGTACTTC. Its protein is CASSYLPVAKNIQYF.

A remark on this clone: Germline and junction disagree at one end, which may indicate a read error. The V and J genes are TRBV6-6 and TRBJ2-2; D remains ambiguous. The CDR3 runs to 13 residues. Germline CDR1 and CDR2: MNHNY and SVGAGI (reference sequence). The CDR3 region is CTSKGHNTGELFF. The CDR3, as DNA: TGTACCAGCAAAGGCCACAACACCGGGGAGCTGTTTTTT.

The CDR3 spells CASSFAGDYEQYF. The CDR3 DNA is TGTGCCAGCAGCTTCGCGGGCGACTACGAGCAGTACTTC. The chain links TRBV11-3 to TRBJ2-7; possibly TRBD2 for D (5 bases). V lost 3 bases, J lost 3 bases, and 9 bases lay in between. CDR1 is SGHNT, CDR2 YENEEA, per germline. This CDR3 spans 13 amino acids.

The chain is built from TRBV4-3 and TRBJ1-2; D gene ambiguous. V was cut by 0 bases and J by 3 bases, with 8 bases left in between. The CDR3 contains 14 residues. Germline loops: CDR1 LGHNA, CDR2 YSLEER. This CDR3 reads CASSQDVGHYGYTF. The CDR3 DNA reads TGCGCCAGCAGCCAAGATGTAGGACACTATGGCTACACCTTC.

The chain has TRBV6-5 and TRBJ1-1; D is perhaps TRBD1 (5 bases). Germline values: CDR1 MNHEY, CDR2 SVGAGI. The V gene lost 5 bases and the J gene lost 4 bases, with 17 bases spanning the gap. The CDR3 length is 15 residues. CDR3 in DNA: TGTGCCAGCAGTCGAACCTACCGGGACTCCACTGAAGCTTTCTTT. As protein: CASSRTYRDSTEAFF.

The chain uses TRBV23-1 and TRBJ2-7; tentative D call: TRBD1 (5 bases). TRBV23-1 is assigned to the ORF class and has an uncertain function. This CDR3 spans 14 amino acids. Trimming removed 4 bases at V and 0 bases at J, with 10 bases between. DNA of the CDR3: TGCGCCAGCAGTCTTCAGGGATTCTCCTACGAGCAGTACTTC. Protein: CASSLQGFSYEQYF.

The chain is built from TRBV2 and TRBJ2-3; TRBD1 agrees at 8 bases. The CDR3 spans 15 residues. With 3 bases clipped from V and 3 bases from J, the junction kept 5 bases outside the gene matches. Per germline, CDR1 SNHLY and CDR2 FYNNEI. The CDR3 DNA reads TGTGCCAGCAGTGATACAGGGGGAAGAACAGATACGCAGTATTTT. Amino acid sequence: CASSDTGGRTDTQYF.

The genes are TRBV6-5 and TRBJ1-1; D is perhaps TRBD1 (5 bases). CDR1 MNHEY and CDR2 SVGAGI come from the germline V gene. The CDR3 totals 15 residues. Trimming stripped 6 bases from V and 0 bases from J, with 14 bases between. The CDR3 DNA reads as TGTGCCAGCAGACAACAGACAGTTCTGAACACTGAAGCTTTCTTT. Its protein is CASRQQTVLNTEAFF.

The chain links TRBV28 to TRBJ1-2; D call uncertain. V was shortened by 8 bases and J by 5 bases, with 12 bases between the two germline ends. CDR1 MDHEN and CDR2 SYDVKM come from the germline V gene. The CDR3 totals 12 residues. CDR3: CASYDISYGYTF. The CDR3 nucleotides read TGTGCCAGCTACGACATAAGTTATGGCTACACCTTC.

This chain joins TRBV7-2 and TRBJ1-3; 8 bases line up with TRBD1. Germline-derived CDR1 and CDR2 are SGHTA and FQGNSA. The CDR3 contains 14 residues. Unmatched junction bases numbered 3, after V lost 4 bases and J lost 4 bases. CDR3 loop: CASSSTGVGNTIYF. DNA of the CDR3: TGTGCCAGCAGCTCGACAGGGGTAGGAAACACCATATATTTT.

The chain recombines TRBV15 with TRBJ1-5, with 8 bases aligning to TRBD1. Germline V gene sequence: CDR1 LNHNV, CDR2 YYDKDF (reference sequence). This CDR3 comprises 15 residues. With V trimmed by 5 bases and J by 6 bases, 9 bases remained unmatched. CDR3 bases: TGTGCCACCAGCCAGTCCAGGGGGCTGGGTCAGCCCCAGCATTTT. It encodes CATSQSRGLGQPQHF.

J is TRBJ2-5 and V is TRBV5-5; tentatively, D is TRBD1 (6 bases). Germline V gene data show CDR1 as SGHKS and CDR2 as YYEKEE (reference sequence). Trimming took off 0 bases at V and 5 bases at J, with 14 bases between the two ends. The CDR3 length is 15 residues. The CDR3 loop is CASSLAQGRGETQYF. The CDR3 bases are TGTGCCAGCAGCTTGGCCCAGGGGCGCGGGGAGACCCAGTACTTC.

The rearrangement joins TRBV28 to TRBJ1-2, with D hard to call. Trimming removed 7 bases at V and 0 bases at J, with 24 bases between. This CDR3 spans 18 amino acids. CDR1 MDHEN and CDR2 SYDVKM come from the germline V gene. CDR3 nucleotide sequence: TGTGCCAGCATCGGACCCGAGGTGAAACTTACAGCTAACTATGGCTACACCTTC. As protein: CASIGPEVKLTANYGYTF.

This chain uses TRBV28 with TRBJ1-5; 8 bases fit TRBD1. Germline CDR1 is MDHEN and CDR2 is SYDVKM. With V trimmed by 7 bases and J by 6 bases, 5 bases remained unmatched. CDR3 length: 13 amino acids. The DNA for the CDR3 is TGTGCCAGCACCTTGACAGGGGTTCAGCCCCAGCATTTT. Translating gives CASTLTGVQPQHF. The full variable domain, in which reference TRBV28 and TRBJ1-5 provide the parts outside the CDR3, is DVKVTQSSRYLVKRTGEKVFLECVQDMDHENMFWYRQDPGLGLRLIYFSYDVKMKEKGDIPEGYSVSREKKERFSLILESASTNQTSMYLCASTLTGVQPQHFGDGTRLSIL.

The sample holds one count of this clone. The chain carries TRBV28 and TRBJ1-2, with D maybe TRBD1 (5 bases). The CDR3 covers 15 residues. Germline V gene data show CDR1 as MDHEN and CDR2 as SYDVKM. V lost 4 bases and J 8 bases, leaving 20 bases between the germline ends. CDR3 sequence (DNA): TGTGCCAGCAGTTCCCTAATCGGGACTCCGGGAGGCTACACCTTC. Translated: CASSSLIGTPGGYTF.

The genes are TRBV19 and TRBJ2-1; a weak D match, TRBD2 (5 bases). Between the trimmed V and J ends, which lost 3 bases and 7 bases, there was a span of 13 bases. The CDR3 is made up of 14 amino acids. In germline, CDR1 is LNHDA, CDR2 SQIVND (reference sequence). The CDR3 is CASSMRTDLNEQFF. As DNA, the CDR3 is TGTGCCAGTAGTATGAGGACTGATCTGAATGAGCAGTTCTTC. The full variable domain, with the rest looked up from reference TRBV19 and TRBJ2-1, is DGGITQSPKYLFRKEGQNVTLSCEQNLNHDAMYWYRQDPGQGLRLIYYSQIVNDFQKGDIAEGYSVSREKKESFPLTVTSAQKNPTAFYLCASSMRTDLNEQFFGPGTRLTVL.

The rearrangement joins TRBV9 to TRBJ1-1; 7 nucleotides align to TRBD1. The V gene end was trimmed by 4 bases and the J gene end by 0 bases; junction bases not matched to a gene: 6. The CDR3 extends over 15 amino acids. Germline loops: CDR1 SGDLS, CDR2 YYNGEE. The CDR3 sequence: CASSLETGMNTEAFF. The CDR3 bases are TGTGCCAGCAGCTTGGAGACAGGGATGAACACTGAAGCTTTCTTT.

The chain carries TRBV9 and TRBJ1-6; maybe TRBD1 (5 bases). The CDR3 consists of 15 residues. V shed 2 bases and J shed 7 bases, with 13 bases lying between them. Germline CDR1 and CDR2: SGDLS and YYNGEE. CDR3 DNA sequence: TGTGCCAGCAGCGTGTCTGGGGCGTTGAATTCACCCCTCCACTTT. Its protein product is CASSVSGALNSPLHF.

This clone was seen only a few times. The chain is built from TRBV28 and TRBJ1-1, with D hard to call. Germline loops: CDR1 MDHEN, CDR2 SYDVKM. This CDR3 is 13 amino acids long. V was clipped by 3 bases and J by 3 bases, with 8 bases between them. CDR3 sequence: CASSFLGDTEAFF. CDR3 nucleotides: TGTGCCAGCAGTTTTCTGGGCGACACTGAAGCTTTCTTT.

This sequence joins TRBV11-2 and TRBJ1-5, with TRBD1 identical over 8 bases. CDR3 size: 16 residues. With 5 bases clipped from V and 5 bases from J, the junction kept 11 bases outside the gene matches. Germline CDR1 is SGHAT and CDR2 is FQNNGV. The CDR3 nucleotides read TGTGCCAGCAGCCTTCGGACAGGGACAAGGGATCAGCCCCAGCATTTT. Amino acid sequence: CASSLRTGTRDQPQHF.